The T cell receptor (beta chain) under discussion was sequenced for a study of Ad26.COV2.S vaccination and SARS-CoV-2 variants. Notes on the study in general: For non-spike TCRs, breadth in vaccine recipients resembled that in placebo recipients. Vaccinated individuals (as opposed to placebo recipients) had higher spike-specific TCR breadth.

The repertoire was sequenced with immunoSEQ multiplex PCR; TCRdb's copy has only in-frame clones and lacks some. The sample has approximately 350,000 clones; around 82% are singletons. As regards this clone: Its antigen is as yet unknown.

Germline V lookup: CDR1 SGHAT, CDR2 FQNNGV. Trimming left V 2 bases short and J 7 bases short, with 15 bases between. The CDR3 runs 15 residues. Described treatment: about 20 received Ad26.COV2.S at low or high dose, single or two shots; 5 received placebo; per-sample allocation not given. All samples were drawn on day 63, counting from the first vaccine or placebo injection. Donor was an adult aged 18-55 years in Boston. The chain is built from TRBV11-2 and TRBJ1-5, with TRBD1 as a possible D gene (5 bases). The TCR was taken from a person between 18 and 59 years old who received the Ad26.COV2.S COVID-19 vaccine or a placebo. The sample was peripheral blood, taken in a trial of Ad26.COV2.S vaccine versus placebo. CDR3 loop: CASSLNVQEGQPQHF. The CDR3, as DNA: TGTGCCAGCAGCTTAAATGTACAGGAGGGACAGCCCCAGCATTTT.